Listed here are 5 T cell receptor beta chains from one sample, sequenced in a study of T cells in Graves' hyperthyroidism and ophthalmopathy. The source material, RNA transcripts, was used to amplify TCR beta CDR3 regions. HTBI primers were employed in a first-round RT-PCR of the TCR CDR3. MiXCR, applied by TCRdb to the multiplex PCR reads, yields one record per CDR3 protein. The data contain under 350,000 distinct CDR3 sequences, about 18% of them seen just once; the ten biggest clones take up roughly 50%. Sequenced input: blood. These receptors all stem from a woman aged 55-75 years with Graves' ophthalmopathy.

This clonotype was seen many times. The genes are TRBV7-9 and TRBJ2-7, with D perhaps TRBD1 (5 bases). This CDR3 contains 12 residues. V lost 2 bases and J 7 bases, leaving 9 bases between the germline ends. Germline CDR1 and CDR2: SEHNR and FQNEAQ (reference sequence). The CDR3 loop is CASSLLGREQYF. The CDR3, as DNA: TGTGCCAGCAGCTTATTGGGGCGGGAGCAGTACTTC.

This clonotype came up many times. The CDR3 region is CASSLGLRGQTDTQYF. DNA for the CDR3: TGTGCCAGCAGCTTAGGTTTGAGGGGGCAAACAGATACGCAGTATTTT. The chain joins TRBV5-8 to TRBJ2-3; 7 bases align to TRBD1. CDR1 SGHTS and CDR2 YDEGEE come from the germline V gene. Unmatched junction bases numbered 9, after V lost 2 bases and J lost 3 bases. The CDR3 totals 16 residues.

This clonotype was found many times. The chain links TRBV28 to TRBJ1-5; tentative D call: TRBD1 (6 bases). Per germline, CDR1 MDHEN and CDR2 SYDVKM. V gave up 3 bases and J gave up 5 bases, with 14 bases separating them. The CDR3 has 15 amino acids. The CDR3 sequence: CASSFNDRFYQPQHF. CDR3 nucleotide sequence: TGTGCCAGCAGTTTCAACGACAGGTTTTATCAGCCCCAGCATTTT.

There are many counts of this clonotype. This rearrangement joins TRBV10-3 to TRBJ2-1, with no clear D. The germline CDR1 and CDR2 sequences are ENHRY and SYGVKD. The ends were cut back, 6 bases at V and 7 bases at J, with 16 bases in the middle. The CDR3 covers 14 residues. The CDR3 nucleotides are TGTGCCATCAGCAGAAACCTTGGAAGTAATGAGCAGTTCTTC. This encodes CAISRNLGSNEQFF.

This chain joins TRBV4-3 and TRBJ1-2; tentatively, D is TRBD1 (6 bases). The CDR3 sequence is 16 residues long. Per the germline V gene, CDR1 is LGHNA and CDR2 is YSLEER. Trimming removed 3 bases from V and 1 base from J, with 15 bases in between. The CDR3 DNA sequence: TGCGCCAGCAGCCACGGGCCGGACAGTGGTAACTATGGCTACACCTTC. It encodes CASSHGPDSGNYGYTF.